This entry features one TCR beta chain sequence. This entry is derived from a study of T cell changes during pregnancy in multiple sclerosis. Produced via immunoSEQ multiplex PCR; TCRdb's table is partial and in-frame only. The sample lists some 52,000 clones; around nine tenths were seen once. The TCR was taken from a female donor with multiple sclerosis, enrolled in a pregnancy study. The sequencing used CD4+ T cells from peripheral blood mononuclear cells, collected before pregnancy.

The CDR3 DNA reads TGTGCCAGCAGCATAGACAGGGTTACTGAAGCTTTCTTT. Amino acid sequence: CASSIDRVTEAFF. The chain recombines TRBV11-1 with TRBJ1-1; 7 bases are shared with TRBD1. The trim removed 5 bases at V and 5 bases at J, leaving 5 bases unmatched. Germline V CDR1 and CDR2: SGHAT, FQDESV (reference sequence). The CDR3 sequence is 13 residues long. Based on the CDR3 plus reference TRBV11-1 and TRBJ1-1, the full variable domain is EAEVAQSPRYKITEKSQAVAFWCDPISGHATLYWYRQILGQGPELLVQFQDESVVDDSQLPKDRFSAERLKGVDSTLKIQPAELGDSAMYLCASSIDRVTEAFFGQGTRLTVV.